This is a list of T cell receptor beta chains from one sample in a study of brain T cells in children with intractable seizures. Assay: immunoSEQ multiplex PCR; the TCRdb copy retains only in-frame clones and omits some. The table includes 340,000 or so clones, about 93% detected once. Sequenced here: peripheral blood, sampled less than 6 months after surgery. The origin of the receptors is a boy less than two years old with tuberous sclerosis and intractable seizures. The CDR3 runs from the conserved cysteine through the conserved F or W. A D gene is named only where the DNA matches it firmly. Rows may omit the clone size; those that give it use once, few, many or a size class.

abundance: -; v_gene: TRBV19; j_gene: TRBJ2-1; d_gene: TRBD2; CDR3aa: CASSIWVAGDNEQFF; CDR3nt: TGTGCCAGTAGTATTTGGGTAGCGGGGGACAATGAGCAGTTCTTC
abundance: -; v_gene: TRBV11-2; j_gene: TRBJ2-7; d_gene: TRBD1; CDR3aa: CASSHGQGSYEQYF; CDR3nt: TGTGCCAGCAGCCACGGACAGGGGTCTTACGAGCAGTACTTC
abundance: once; v_gene: TRBV9; j_gene: TRBJ2-1; d_gene: -; CDR3aa: CASSVGWGEQFF; CDR3nt: TGTGCCAGCAGCGTAGGGTGGGGTGAGCAGTTCTTC
abundance: -; v_gene: TRBV5-6; j_gene: TRBJ1-5; d_gene: -; CDR3aa: CASSFGGAQGNQPQHF; CDR3nt: TGTGCCAGCAGCTTCGGGGGGGCCCAAGGCAATCAGCCCCAGCATTTT
abundance: -; v_gene: TRBV3-1/TRBV3-2; j_gene: TRBJ2-7; d_gene: TRBD2; CDR3aa: CASSPFGLAGQYEQYF; CDR3nt: TGTGCCAGCAGCCCCTTCGGTCTAGCGGGGCAATACGAGCAGTACTTC
abundance: -; v_gene: TRBV4-2; j_gene: TRBJ1-1; d_gene: TRBD1; CDR3aa: CASSPRDRGSADTEAFF; CDR3nt: TGTGCCAGCAGCCCCCGGGACAGGGGGTCTGCGGACACTGAAGCTTTCTTT
abundance: once; v_gene: TRBV4-1; j_gene: TRBJ2-7; d_gene: TRBD1; CDR3aa: CASSQSSGTGRVEQYF; CDR3nt: TGCGCCAGCAGCCAGTCCTCCGGGACAGGGAGAGTCGAGCAGTACTTC
abundance: -; v_gene: TRBV7-3; j_gene: TRBJ1-6; d_gene: -; CDR3aa: CASSLTENSPLHF; CDR3nt: TGTGCCAGCAGCTTGACAGAAAATTCACCCCTCCACTTT
abundance: -; v_gene: TRBV30; j_gene: TRBJ1-4; d_gene: TRBD1; CDR3aa: CAWSGTGGMEKLFF; CDR3nt: TGTGCCTGGAGTGGGACAGGGGGTATGGAAAAACTGTTTTTT
abundance: -; v_gene: TRBV10-3; j_gene: TRBJ2-1; d_gene: TRBD1; CDR3aa: CAISGTGDNEQFF; CDR3nt: TGTGCCATCAGTGGGACAGGAGACAATGAGCAGTTCTTC
abundance: -; v_gene: TRBV6-1; j_gene: TRBJ1-3; d_gene: TRBD1; CDR3aa: CASSENPGQGVVISGNTIYF; CDR3nt: TGTGCCAGCAGTGAGAATCCGGGACAGGGAGTTGTGATTTCTGGAAACACCATATATTTT
abundance: -; v_gene: TRBV28; j_gene: TRBJ1-5; d_gene: TRBD1; CDR3aa: CASTRQQGSNQPQHF; CDR3nt: TGTGCCAGCACCAGACAACAGGGGAGCAATCAGCCCCAGCATTTT
abundance: -; v_gene: TRBV13; j_gene: TRBJ2-3; d_gene: TRBD1; CDR3aa: CASSTWDSRSTDTQYF; CDR3nt: TGTGCCAGCAGCACCTGGGACAGTCGTAGCACAGATACGCAGTATTTT
abundance: -; v_gene: TRBV10-3; j_gene: TRBJ2-7; d_gene: TRBD1; CDR3aa: CAISESGDSSYEQYF; CDR3nt: TGTGCCATCAGTGAGTCTGGGGACAGCTCCTACGAGCAGTACTTC
abundance: -; v_gene: TRBV28; j_gene: TRBJ2-3; d_gene: TRBD2; CDR3aa: CASSLYGFMREDGRDTQYF; CDR3nt: TGTGCCAGCAGTTTATATGGTTTTATGCGGGAGGATGGGAGGGATACGCAGTATTTT
abundance: -; v_gene: TRBV15; j_gene: TRBJ2-7; d_gene: -; CDR3aa: CATSRDQVGPYEQYF; CDR3nt: TGTGCCACCAGCAGAGATCAGGTGGGGCCCTACGAGCAGTACTTC
abundance: -; v_gene: TRBV30; j_gene: TRBJ1-1; d_gene: -; CDR3aa: CAWSSGAVAFF; CDR3nt: TGTGCCTGGAGTTCGGGGGCCGTAGCTTTCTTT
abundance: -; v_gene: TRBV11-2; j_gene: TRBJ1-6; d_gene: TRBD1; CDR3aa: CASSLDRGSYNSPLHF; CDR3nt: TGTGCCAGCAGCCTGGACAGGGGCTCCTATAATTCACCCCTCCACTTT